The TCR beta chain described here comes from a study of blood T cell repertoires in COVID-19. Study as a whole: Researchers got acute and convalescent COVID-19 samples from the United States, Italy and Spain. Sources were T cells, B-cell-depleted T cells, or PBMCs; the material itself was cDNA or gDNA.

The ends lost 0 bases at V and 0 bases at J; junction bases unmatched: 7. Germline-derived CDR1 and CDR2 are SGHRS and YFSETQ. The CDR3 contains 17 residues. In the original processing: Nucleated cell number was recorded as an estimate derived from reference gene primer amplification. The protocol was immunoSEQ multiplex PCR, while the TCRdb copy is restricted to in-frame clones and leaves out a portion. D and trimming come from the DNA, and the V and J calls and clone size come from that table. This table holds about 240,000 clones, around 83% found once. The clonotype was recovered from a woman in her fifties or sixties with active or convalescent COVID-19. The J gene is TRBJ2-7, the V gene TRBV5-1; 9 bases align to TRBD1. The specimen was peripheral blood. The DNA for the CDR3 is TGCGCCAGCAGCTTGGGGGGACAGGGAGCCTCCTCCTACGAGCAGTACTTC. Amino acids: CASSLGGQGASSYEQYF.